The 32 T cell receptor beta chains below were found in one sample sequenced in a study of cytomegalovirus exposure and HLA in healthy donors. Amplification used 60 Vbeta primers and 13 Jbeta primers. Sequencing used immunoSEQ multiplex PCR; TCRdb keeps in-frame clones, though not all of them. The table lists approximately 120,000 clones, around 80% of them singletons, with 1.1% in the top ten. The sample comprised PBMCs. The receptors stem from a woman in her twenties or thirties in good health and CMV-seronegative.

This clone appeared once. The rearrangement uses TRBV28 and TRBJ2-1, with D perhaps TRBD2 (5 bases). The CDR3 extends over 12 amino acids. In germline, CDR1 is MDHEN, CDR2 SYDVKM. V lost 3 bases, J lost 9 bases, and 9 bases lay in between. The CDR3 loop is CASSLRVGEQFF. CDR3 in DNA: TGTGCCAGCAGTTTGAGGGTTGGTGAGCAGTTCTTC.

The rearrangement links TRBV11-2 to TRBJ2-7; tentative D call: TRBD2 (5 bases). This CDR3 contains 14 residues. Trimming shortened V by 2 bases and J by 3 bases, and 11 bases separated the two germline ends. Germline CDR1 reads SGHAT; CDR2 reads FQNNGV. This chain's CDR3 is CASSLLAANYEQYF. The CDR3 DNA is TGTGCCAGCAGCTTACTAGCTGCCAACTACGAGCAGTACTTC.

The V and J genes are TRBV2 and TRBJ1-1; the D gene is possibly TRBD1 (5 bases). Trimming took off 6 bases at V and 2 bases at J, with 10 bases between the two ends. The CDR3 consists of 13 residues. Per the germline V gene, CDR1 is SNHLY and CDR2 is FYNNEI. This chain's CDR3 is CASSRDSNTEAFF. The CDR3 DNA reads TGTGCCAGCAGCAGAGACAGTAACACTGAAGCTTTCTTT. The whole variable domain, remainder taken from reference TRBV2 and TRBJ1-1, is EPEVTQTPSHQVTQMGQEVILRCVPISNHLYFYWYRQILGQKVEFLVSFYNNEISEKSEIFDDQFSVERPDGSNFTLKIRSTKLEDSAMYFCASSRDSNTEAFFGQGTRLTVV.

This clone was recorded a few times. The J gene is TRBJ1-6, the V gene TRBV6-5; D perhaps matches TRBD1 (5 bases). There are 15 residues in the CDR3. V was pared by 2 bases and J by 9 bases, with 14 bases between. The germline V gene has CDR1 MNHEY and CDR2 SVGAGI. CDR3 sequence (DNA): TGTGCCAGCAGTTACGGGGAGGGGCCAGGTTCACCCCTCCACTTT. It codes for CASSYGEGPGSPLHF.

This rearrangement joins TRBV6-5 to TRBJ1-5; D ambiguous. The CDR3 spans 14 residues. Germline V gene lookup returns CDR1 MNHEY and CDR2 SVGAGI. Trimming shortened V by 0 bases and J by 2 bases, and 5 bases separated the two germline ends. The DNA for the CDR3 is TGTGCCAGCAGTTACTCGCGGGGCAATCAGCCCCAGCATTTT. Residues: CASSYSRGNQPQHF.

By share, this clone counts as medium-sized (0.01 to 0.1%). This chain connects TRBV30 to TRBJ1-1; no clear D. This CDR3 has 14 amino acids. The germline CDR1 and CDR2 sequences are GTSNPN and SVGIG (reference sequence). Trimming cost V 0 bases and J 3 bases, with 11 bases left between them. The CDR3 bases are TGTGCCTGGAGTGTACTGCGGGGAGACACTGAAGCTTTCTTT. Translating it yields CAWSVLRGDTEAFF.

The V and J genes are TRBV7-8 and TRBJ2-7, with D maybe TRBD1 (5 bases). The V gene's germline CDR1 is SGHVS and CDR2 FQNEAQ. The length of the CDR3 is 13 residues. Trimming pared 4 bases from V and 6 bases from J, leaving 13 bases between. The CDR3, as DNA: TGTGCCAGCAGCTCGATGGAAAGGGGCGAGCAGTACTTC. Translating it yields CASSSMERGEQYF.

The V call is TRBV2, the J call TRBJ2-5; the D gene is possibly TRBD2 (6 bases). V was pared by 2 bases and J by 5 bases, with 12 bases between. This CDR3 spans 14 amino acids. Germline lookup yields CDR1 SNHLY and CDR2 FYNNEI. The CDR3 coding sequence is TGTGCCAGCAGTGAACGGACGGGGAGGGAGACCCAGTACTTC. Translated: CASSERTGRETQYF. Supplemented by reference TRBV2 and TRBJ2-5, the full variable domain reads EPEVTQTPSHQVTQMGQEVILRCVPISNHLYFYWYRQILGQKVEFLVSFYNNEISEKSEIFDDQFSVERPDGSNFTLKIRSTKLEDSAMYFCASSERTGRETQYFGPGTRLLVL.

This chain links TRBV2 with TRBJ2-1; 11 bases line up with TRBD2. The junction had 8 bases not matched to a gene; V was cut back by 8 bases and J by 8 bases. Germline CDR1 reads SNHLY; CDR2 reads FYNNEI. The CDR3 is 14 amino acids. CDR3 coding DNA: TGTGCCAGCGGACTACTGGGACTAGCGGATGAGCAGTTCTTC. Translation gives CASGLLGLADEQFF.

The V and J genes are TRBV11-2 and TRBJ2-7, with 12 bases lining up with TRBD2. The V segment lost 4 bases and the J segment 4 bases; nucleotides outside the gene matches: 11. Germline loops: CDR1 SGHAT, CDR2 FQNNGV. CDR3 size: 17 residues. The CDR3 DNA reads TGTGCCAGCAGCTATAAGCGGACGACTAGCGGGGGATACGAGCAGTACTTC. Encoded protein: CASSYKRTTSGGYEQYF. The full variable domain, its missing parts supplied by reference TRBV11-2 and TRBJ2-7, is EAGVAQSPRYKIIEKRQSVAFWCNPISGHATLYWYQQILGQGPKLLIQFQNNGVVDDSQLPKDRFSAERLKGVDSTLKIQPAKLEDSAVYLCASSYKRTTSGGYEQYFGPGTRLTVT.

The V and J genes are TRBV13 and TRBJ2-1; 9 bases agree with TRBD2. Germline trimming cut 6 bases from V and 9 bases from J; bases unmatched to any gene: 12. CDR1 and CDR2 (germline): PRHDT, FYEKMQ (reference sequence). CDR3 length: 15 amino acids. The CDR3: CASSSLGAGGGEQFF. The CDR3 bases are TGTGCCAGCAGTTCCCTGGGGGCGGGAGGGGGTGAGCAGTTCTTC.

The CDR3: CASSTGDSLHEQFF. DNA for the CDR3: TGTGCCAGCAGCACGGGGGACTCCCTCCATGAGCAGTTCTTC. This chain connects TRBV13 to TRBJ2-1; possibly TRBD2 for D (6 bases). V lost 5 bases and J lost 8, with 16 bases in between. The CDR3 has 14 residues. Looked up from germline, CDR1 is PRHDT and CDR2 is FYEKMQ (reference sequence).

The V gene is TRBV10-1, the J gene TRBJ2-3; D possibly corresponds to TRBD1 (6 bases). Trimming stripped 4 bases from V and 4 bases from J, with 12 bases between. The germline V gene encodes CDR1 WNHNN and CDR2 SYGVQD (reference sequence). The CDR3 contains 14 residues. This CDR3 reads CASSAQGFADTQYF. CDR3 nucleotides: TGCGCCAGCAGTGCACAGGGTTTTGCAGATACGCAGTATTTT.

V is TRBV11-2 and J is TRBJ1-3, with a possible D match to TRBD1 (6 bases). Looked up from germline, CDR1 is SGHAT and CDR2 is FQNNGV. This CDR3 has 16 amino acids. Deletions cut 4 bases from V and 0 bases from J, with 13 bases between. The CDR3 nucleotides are TGTGCCAGCAGCTCTACACCCAGGGGCTCTGGAAACACCATATATTTT. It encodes CASSSTPRGSGNTIYF. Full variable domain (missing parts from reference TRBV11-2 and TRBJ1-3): EAGVAQSPRYKIIEKRQSVAFWCNPISGHATLYWYQQILGQGPKLLIQFQNNGVVDDSQLPKDRFSAERLKGVDSTLKIQPAKLEDSAVYLCASSSTPRGSGNTIYFGEGSWLTVV.

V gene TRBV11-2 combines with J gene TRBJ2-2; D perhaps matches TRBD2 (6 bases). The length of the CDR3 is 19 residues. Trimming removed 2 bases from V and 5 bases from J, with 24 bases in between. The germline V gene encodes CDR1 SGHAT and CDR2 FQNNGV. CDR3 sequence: CASSLSEGDGRIGTGELFF. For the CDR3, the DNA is TGTGCCAGCAGCTTATCGGAAGGTGACGGGAGAATCGGGACCGGGGAGCTGTTTTTT.

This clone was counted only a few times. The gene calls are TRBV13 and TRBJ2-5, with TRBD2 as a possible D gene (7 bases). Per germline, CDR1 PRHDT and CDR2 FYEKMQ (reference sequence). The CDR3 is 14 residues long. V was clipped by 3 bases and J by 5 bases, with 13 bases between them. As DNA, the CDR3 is TGTGCCAGCAGCTTGGGGGGGCGCGTTGAGACCCAGTACTTC. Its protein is CASSLGGRVETQYF.

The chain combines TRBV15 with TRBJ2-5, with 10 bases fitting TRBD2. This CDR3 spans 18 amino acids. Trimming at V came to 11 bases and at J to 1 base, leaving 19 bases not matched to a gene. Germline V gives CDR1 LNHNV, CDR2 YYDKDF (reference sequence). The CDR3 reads CASDPGNIAGGSQETQYF. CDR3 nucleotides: TGTGCCTCCGATCCGGGGAATATAGCGGGGGGTTCCCAAGAGACCCAGTACTTC.

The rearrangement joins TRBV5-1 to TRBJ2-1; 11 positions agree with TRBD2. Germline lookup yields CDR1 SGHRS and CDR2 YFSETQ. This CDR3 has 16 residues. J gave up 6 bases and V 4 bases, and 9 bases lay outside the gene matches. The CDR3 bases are TGCGCCAGCAGCACGGCTAGCGGGGGGTCGGGCAATGAGCAGTTCTTC. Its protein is CASSTASGGSGNEQFF.

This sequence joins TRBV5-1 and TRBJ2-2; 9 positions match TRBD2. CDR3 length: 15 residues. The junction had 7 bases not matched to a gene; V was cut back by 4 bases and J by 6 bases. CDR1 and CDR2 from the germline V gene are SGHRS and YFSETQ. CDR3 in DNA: TGCGCCAGCAGCGTCGGACTAGCGTCCCCCGGGGAGCTGTTTTTT. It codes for CASSVGLASPGELFF.

The CDR3 region is CASSPEVYEQYF. Written as DNA, the CDR3 is TGTGCCAGCAGCCCAGAAGTTTACGAGCAGTACTTC. The chain carries TRBV7-9 and TRBJ2-7, with D hard to call. Germline V lookup: CDR1 SEHNR, CDR2 FQNEAQ (reference sequence). Trimming left V 5 bases short and J 4 bases short, with 9 bases between. CDR3 length: 12 amino acids. The complete variable domain, with remaining parts taken from reference TRBV7-9 and TRBJ2-7, reads DTGVSQNPRHKITKRGQNVTFRCDPISEHNRLYWYRQTLGQGPEFLTYFQNEAQLEKSRLLSDRFSAERPKGSFSTLEIQRTEQGDSAMYLCASSPEVYEQYFGPGTRLTVT.

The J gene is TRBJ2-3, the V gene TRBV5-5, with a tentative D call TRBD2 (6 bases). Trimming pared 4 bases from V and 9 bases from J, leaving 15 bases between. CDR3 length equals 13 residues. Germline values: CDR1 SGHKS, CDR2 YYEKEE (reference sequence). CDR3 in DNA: TGTGCCAGCAGCCACCGGGAGACGCTAACGCAGTATTTT. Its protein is CASSHRETLTQYF. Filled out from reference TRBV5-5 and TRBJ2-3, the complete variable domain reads DAGVTQSPTHLIKTRGQQVTLRCSPISGHKSVSWYQQVLGQGPQFIFQYYEKEERGRGNFPDRFSARQFPNYSSELNVNALLLGDSALYLCASSHRETLTQYFGPGTRLTVL.

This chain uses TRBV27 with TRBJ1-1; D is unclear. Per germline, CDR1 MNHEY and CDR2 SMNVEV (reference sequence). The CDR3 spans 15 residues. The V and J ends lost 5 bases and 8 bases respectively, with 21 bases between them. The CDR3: CASSPIKSAIIEAFF. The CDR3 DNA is TGTGCCAGCAGTCCAATTAAAAGCGCCATTATCGAAGCTTTCTTT.

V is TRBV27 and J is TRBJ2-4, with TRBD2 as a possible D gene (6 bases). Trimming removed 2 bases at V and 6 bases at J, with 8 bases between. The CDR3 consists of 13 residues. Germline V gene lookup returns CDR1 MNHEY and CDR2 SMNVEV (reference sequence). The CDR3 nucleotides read TGTGCCAGCAGTTTAGTGGGGGGAAACATTCAGTACTTC. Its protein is CASSLVGGNIQYF.

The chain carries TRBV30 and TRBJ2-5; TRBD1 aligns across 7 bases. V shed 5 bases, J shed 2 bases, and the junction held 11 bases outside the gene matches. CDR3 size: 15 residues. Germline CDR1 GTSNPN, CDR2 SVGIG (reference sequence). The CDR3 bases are TGTGCCTGGTCGCCAACGGGACAGCTACAAGAGACCCAGTACTTC. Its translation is CAWSPTGQLQETQYF.

The CDR3 DNA reads TGTGCCAGCAGTCTCAGGGGGCGGGAGGGCTACACCTTC. Amino acids: CASSLRGREGYTF. V is TRBV27 and J is TRBJ1-2; the match to TRBD1 covers 8 bases. The junction had 7 bases not matched to a gene; V was cut back by 5 bases and J by 8 bases. CDR1 MNHEY and CDR2 SMNVEV come from the germline V gene (reference sequence). The CDR3 is made up of 13 amino acids.

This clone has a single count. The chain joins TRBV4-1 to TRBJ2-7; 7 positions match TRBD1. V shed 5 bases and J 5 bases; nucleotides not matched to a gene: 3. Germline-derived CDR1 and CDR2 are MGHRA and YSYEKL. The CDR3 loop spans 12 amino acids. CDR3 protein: CASSKTGDEQYF. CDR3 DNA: TGCGCCAGCAGCAAAACAGGGGACGAGCAGTACTTC.

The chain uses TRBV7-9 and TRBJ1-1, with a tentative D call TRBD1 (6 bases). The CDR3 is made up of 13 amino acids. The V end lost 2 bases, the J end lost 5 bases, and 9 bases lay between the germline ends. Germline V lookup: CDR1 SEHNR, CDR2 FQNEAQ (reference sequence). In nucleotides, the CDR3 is TGTGCCAGCAGCTTATCAGGGGTTACTGAAGCTTTCTTT. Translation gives CASSLSGVTEAFF.

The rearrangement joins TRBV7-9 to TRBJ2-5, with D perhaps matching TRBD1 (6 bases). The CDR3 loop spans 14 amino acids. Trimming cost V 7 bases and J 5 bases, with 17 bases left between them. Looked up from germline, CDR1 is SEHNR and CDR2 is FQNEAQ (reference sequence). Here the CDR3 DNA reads TGTGCCAGCATCTCTTGGGTTGGGGGCGAGACCCAGTACTTC. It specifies CASISWVGGETQYF. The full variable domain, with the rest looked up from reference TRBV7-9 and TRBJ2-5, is DTGVSQNPRHKITKRGQNVTFRCDPISEHNRLYWYRQTLGQGPEFLTYFQNEAQLEKSRLLSDRFSAERPKGSFSTLEIQRTEQGDSAMYLCASISWVGGETQYFGPGTRLLVL.

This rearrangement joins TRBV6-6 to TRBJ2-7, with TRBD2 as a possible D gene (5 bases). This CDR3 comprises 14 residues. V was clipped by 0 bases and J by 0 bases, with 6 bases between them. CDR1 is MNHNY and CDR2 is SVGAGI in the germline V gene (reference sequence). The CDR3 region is CASSYSEGSYEQYF. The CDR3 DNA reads TGTGCCAGCAGTTACTCCGAGGGCTCCTACGAGCAGTACTTC.

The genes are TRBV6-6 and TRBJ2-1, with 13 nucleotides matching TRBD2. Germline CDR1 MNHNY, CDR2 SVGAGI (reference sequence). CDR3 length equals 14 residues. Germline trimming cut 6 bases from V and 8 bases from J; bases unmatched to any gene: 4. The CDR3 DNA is TGTGCCAGCAGAACTAGCGGGAGGGCCGATGAGCAGTTCTTC. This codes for CASRTSGRADEQFF.

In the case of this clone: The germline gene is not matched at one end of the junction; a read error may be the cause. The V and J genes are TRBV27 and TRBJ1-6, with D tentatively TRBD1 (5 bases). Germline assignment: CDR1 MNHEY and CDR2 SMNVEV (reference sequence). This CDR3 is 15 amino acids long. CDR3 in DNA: TGTGCCAACAGTTTTCGGGGGTTTGTGAATTCACCCCTCCACTTT. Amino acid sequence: CANSFRGFVNSPLHF.

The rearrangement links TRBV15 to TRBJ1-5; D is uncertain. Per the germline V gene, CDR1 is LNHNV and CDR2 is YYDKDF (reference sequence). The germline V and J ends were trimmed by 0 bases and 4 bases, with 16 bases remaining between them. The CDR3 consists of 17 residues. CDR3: CATSRDNRVARNQPQHF. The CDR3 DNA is TGTGCCACCAGCAGAGATAACCGGGTTGCGCGGAATCAGCCCCAGCATTTT.